The text below deals with one T cell receptor beta chain. As yet, its antigen is unknown. This sample was taken from a study of post-analysis software for immune sequencing data. Study details: The disease courses covered relapsing-remitting, secondary progressive and progressive-relapsing multiple sclerosis.

The authors incorporated unique molecular identifiers into the TCR beta cDNA libraries. Input of roughly 0.85 to 11 million T cells yielded 400,000 to 550,000 cDNA molecules. TCRdb independently ran MiXCR on the PCR reads; one entry per CDR3 protein. This table holds 380,000 or so distinct CDR3 sequences, about a third found once. This CDR3 contains 15 residues. The V gene end was trimmed by 2 bases and the J gene end by 7 bases; junction bases not matched to a gene: 8. Germline CDR1 and CDR2: MNHNY and SVGAGI (reference sequence). Study-wide points: When patients were compared with controls, 4 or 5 TRBV segments were more frequent, TRBV5-6, TRBV5-1 and TRBV20-1 among them.

This receptor was obtained from a girl aged 5-17 years with multiple sclerosis. Sequenced material: blood. V and J are TRBV6-6 and TRBJ2-1; the match to TRBD1 covers 7 bases. CDR3 in amino acids: CASSYRSDRTNEQFF. CDR3 nucleotides: TGTGCCAGCAGTTACAGGTCGGACAGGACGAATGAGCAGTTCTTC.